This passage covers 13 T cell receptor beta chains from one sample sequenced in a study of T cell repertoires in cytomegalovirus infection. TCRdb itself ran the reads through MiXCR, one entry per CDR3 protein. The sample contains 680,000 or so distinct CDR3 sequences, roughly a third of which appear only once. Their antigen targets remain unknown. The starting material was cultured PBMCs, obtained from culture after CMV antigen stimulation. These receptors were collected from a human donor in good health (CMV status not recorded). Some clones in this sample may be carry-over from other donors' samples.

This clonotype was observed a handful of times. The rearrangement links TRBV20-1 to TRBJ2-2; 9 bases agree with TRBD2. Germline V gene data show CDR1 as DFQATT and CDR2 as SNEGSKA (reference sequence). The V gene end was trimmed by 1 base and the J gene end by 2 bases; junction bases not matched to a gene: 5. This CDR3 spans 16 amino acids. The CDR3 DNA reads TGCAGTGCTAGAGTGGCGGGAGGGCCCAACACCGGGGAGCTGTTTTTT. Translated: CSARVAGGPNTGELFF.

The V call is TRBV7-7, the J call TRBJ2-1; possible D gene TRBD2, 6 bases. V was pared by 5 bases and J by 7 bases, with 15 bases between. There are 14 residues in the CDR3. CDR1 and CDR2 (germline): SSHAT, FNYEAQ (reference sequence). The CDR3 DNA reads as TGTGCCAGCAGCCCGCGGGGACCCGTGAATGAGCAGTTCTTC. Protein product: CASSPRGPVNEQFF.

The table lists this clonotype with a few counts. The genes are TRBV27 and TRBJ2-5, with 8 bases lining up with TRBD1. Germline-derived CDR1 and CDR2 are MNHEY and SMNVEV (reference sequence). The CDR3 length is 14 residues. Trimming at V came to 5 bases and at J to 0 bases, leaving 2 bases not matched to a gene. CDR3 bases: TGTGCCAGCAGTAGGACAGGGAACCAAGAGACCCAGTACTTC. It encodes CASSRTGNQETQYF.

This clonotype came up a few times. The chain recombines TRBV19 with TRBJ1-5; D call uncertain. The CDR3 has 14 residues. Germline V gives CDR1 LNHDA, CDR2 SQIVND (reference sequence). Between the trimmed V and J ends, which lost 5 bases and 6 bases, there was a span of 14 bases. CDR3 nucleotides: TGTGCCAGTAGTCCCGGAGGGAGGCGTCAGCCCCAGCATTTT. Protein: CASSPGGRRQPQHF. The full variable domain, with the rest looked up from reference TRBV19 and TRBJ1-5, is DGGITQSPKYLFRKEGQNVTLSCEQNLNHDAMYWYRQDPGQGLRLIYYSQIVNDFQKGDIAEGYSVSREKKESFPLTVTSAQKNPTAFYLCASSPGGRRQPQHFGDGTRLSIL.

This clonotype was picked up many times. The chain employs TRBV12-3 or TRBV12-4 and TRBJ1-2; 7 bases align to TRBD1. This CDR3 contains 13 residues. V trimming: 2 bases; J trimming: 4 bases; junction bases outside the gene matches: 1. The CDR3 here is CASSLSGGYGYTF. The CDR3 coding sequence is TGTGCCAGCAGTTTATCAGGGGGCTATGGCTACACCTTC.

This clonotype was observed a handful of times. The V gene is TRBV6-5, the J gene TRBJ1-1; D gene uncertain. The length of the CDR3 is 13 residues. With 5 bases removed from V and 4 bases from J, the gap between germline ends came to 11 bases. Germline assignment: CDR1 MNHEY and CDR2 SVGAGI. The CDR3 DNA reads as TGTGCCAGCAGTCCGCCGACCGCCACTGAAGCTTTCTTT. Translated, it gives CASSPPTATEAFF.

This clonotype came up a few times. This rearrangement joins TRBV11-2 to TRBJ2-3; TRBD2 matches at 9 bases. CDR3 length equals 15 residues. CDR1 is SGHAT, CDR2 FQNNGV, per germline. The junction had 9 bases not matched to a gene; V was cut back by 5 bases and J by 6 bases. CDR3 in DNA: TGTGCCAGCAGCCCCAGCGTGACTAGCGGTGATACGCAGTATTTT. It specifies CASSPSVTSGDTQYF.

Here the CDR3 reads CASSGGRGRYNEQFF. Here the CDR3 DNA reads TGTGCCAGCAGCGGGGGACGGGGGCGGTACAATGAGCAGTTCTTC. V gene TRBV5-6 combines with J gene TRBJ2-1, with D perhaps TRBD1 or TRBD2 (6 bases each). Germline values: CDR1 SGHDT, CDR2 YYEEEE. The CDR3 is 15 residues long. The germline V and J ends were trimmed by 4 bases and 4 bases, with 15 bases remaining between them.

Only a few counts were recorded for this clonotype. This chain joins TRBV4-1 and TRBJ1-4, with 9 positions matching TRBD1. Losses at the gene ends were 0 bases for V and 10 bases for J; bases not matched to a gene: 6. This CDR3 is 15 amino acids long. Germline CDR1 MGHRA, CDR2 YSYEKL. The DNA of the CDR3 is TGCGCCAGCAGCCAAGAAGGGACAGGGCTTGCAAAACTGTTTTTT. It codes for CASSQEGTGLAKLFF.

This clonotype turned up a few times. This chain's CDR3 is CASRAGYTAFF. In DNA form, the CDR3 reads TGTGCCAGCAGAGCCGGATACACTGCTTTCTTT. The rearrangement links TRBV7-2 to TRBJ1-1; no clear D gene. CDR3 size: 11 residues. V was shortened by 6 bases and J by 11 bases, with 13 bases between the two germline ends. CDR1 and CDR2 from the germline V gene are SGHTA and FQGNSA. The full variable domain, completed using reference TRBV7-2 and TRBJ1-1, is GAGVSQSPSNKVTEKGKDVELRCDPISGHTALYWYRQSLGQGLEFLIYFQGNSAPDKSGLPSDRFSAERTGGSVSTLTIQRTQQEDSAVYLCASRAGYTAFFGQGTRLTVV.

As to this clonotype: A clone one base away is much larger, so this may be a read error. The chain joins TRBV7-2 to TRBJ1-6, with 7 bases aligning to TRBD1. CDR3 length equals 15 residues. The V segment lost 0 bases and the J segment 14 bases; nucleotides outside the gene matches: 10. Per germline, CDR1 SGHTA and CDR2 FQGNSA. The CDR3 DNA is TGTGCCAGCAGCTTAGCTCGGACAGGATCCTCAACCCTCCACTTT. Translating gives CASSLARTGSSTLHF.

The chain carries TRBV6-2 or TRBV6-3 and TRBJ1-2, with a weak D call TRBD1 (5 bases). The ends were cut back, 5 bases at V and 1 base at J, with 14 bases in the middle. Germline CDR1 MNHEY, CDR2 SVGEGT. The CDR3 totals 15 residues. This CDR3 is CASSRFGTDNYGYTF. As DNA, the CDR3 is TGTGCCAGCAGTCGGTTTGGGACGGATAACTATGGCTACACCTTC.

The chain employs TRBV7-6 and TRBJ2-1, with D perhaps matching TRBD1 or TRBD2 (5 bases each). The V gene's germline CDR1 is SGHVS and CDR2 FNYEAQ. This CDR3 has 14 residues. The V end lost 3 bases, the J end lost 10 bases, and 16 bases lay between the germline ends. CDR3 region: CASSLVGTHLEQFF. CDR3 sequence (DNA): TGTGCCAGCAGCTTGGTTGGGACCCATCTAGAGCAGTTCTTC.